The 18 T cell receptor beta chains reported below all come from one sample, sequenced in a study of cytomegalovirus exposure and HLA in healthy donors. Primers for the PCR totalled 60 Vbeta and 13 Jbeta. TCRdb keeps only in-frame clones here, not all; method: immunoSEQ multiplex PCR. The sample records 150,000 to 200,000 clones, around four fifths being singletons. The sequencing input was PBMCs. The receptors stem from a woman aged 45-59 years in good health and CMV-seropositive.

The chain couples TRBV4-1 to TRBJ2-5, with 9 bases matching TRBD1. The CDR3 is 15 amino acids. Unmatched junction bases numbered 15, after V lost 11 bases and J lost 5 bases. Germline V gene data show CDR1 as MGHRA and CDR2 as YSYEKL. The CDR3 DNA sequence: TGCGCCGCCCAGCCCGGACAGGGGAAGTCGGAGACCCAGTACTTC. It yields the protein CAAQPGQGKSETQYF.

This chain links TRBV9 with TRBJ1-4, with D perhaps TRBD1 (5 bases). V lost 4 bases and J 0 bases, leaving 7 bases between the germline ends. Germline CDR1 and CDR2: SGDLS and YYNGEE. CDR3 length: 14 residues. CDR3 protein: CASSPGATNEKLFF. The DNA for the CDR3 is TGTGCCAGCAGCCCGGGGGCAACTAATGAAAAACTGTTTTTT.

This clone was seen a handful of times. V usage is TRBV5-1 and J usage is TRBJ2-3; D remains ambiguous. The CDR3 consists of 15 residues. Trimming shortened V by 1 base and J by 4 bases, and 13 bases separated the two germline ends. Germline V gives CDR1 SGHRS, CDR2 YFSETQ. CDR3 sequence: CASSLSVSRPDTQYF. The CDR3 bases are TGCGCCAGCAGCTTGAGCGTCTCGCGGCCAGATACGCAGTATTTT.

This clone was detected only a few times. The chain is built from TRBV5-1 and TRBJ2-5; tentatively, D is TRBD2 (7 bases). This CDR3 spans 17 amino acids. The germline gives CDR1 SGHRS, CDR2 YFSETQ. The V end was cut by 4 bases, the J end by 4 bases, with 23 bases between. CDR3 nucleotide sequence: TGCGCCAGCAGCCCAATCGGGGGGCCGGTTGCTCGAGAGACCCAGTACTTC. Protein sequence: CASSPIGGPVARETQYF.

This chain joins TRBV30 and TRBJ1-1; 7 bases are a match to TRBD1. The CDR3 is 17 amino acids. The V gene's germline CDR1 is GTSNPN and CDR2 SVGIG (reference sequence). V was pared by 0 bases and J by 7 bases, with 17 bases of the junction left unmatched. CDR3 sequence: CAWSVDRRFGVGDEAFF. For the CDR3, the DNA is TGTGCCTGGAGTGTGGACAGGAGGTTTGGAGTGGGGGATGAAGCTTTCTTT.

This chain uses TRBV7-9 with TRBJ2-1, with 8 bases lining up with TRBD2. The V segment lost 4 bases and the J segment 6 bases; nucleotides outside the gene matches: 2. The germline V gene encodes CDR1 SEHNR and CDR2 FQNEAQ (reference sequence). CDR3 length equals 13 residues. As DNA, the CDR3 is TGTGCCAGCAGCTCGGGAGGGCTCAATGAGCAGTTCTTC. Translated: CASSSGGLNEQFF.

This clone was recorded many times. This chain links TRBV9 with TRBJ1-1; TRBD1 is a possible D gene (5 bases). The CDR3 contains 14 residues. CDR1 and CDR2 from the germline V gene are SGDLS and YYNGEE. Trimming took 6 bases from V and 4 from J, leaving 16 bases between them. The chain's CDR3 is CASTLHPGGTEAFF. As DNA, the CDR3 is TGTGCCAGCACCCTACACCCCGGGGGCACTGAAGCTTTCTTT.

This clone was seen a handful of times. The chain joins TRBV5-1 to TRBJ2-3; 13 bases map to TRBD2. This CDR3 has 15 residues. The trim removed 2 bases at V and 4 bases at J, leaving 1 base unmatched. Germline V gives CDR1 SGHRS, CDR2 YFSETQ. CDR3 protein: CASSFTSGGADTQYF. CDR3 sequence (DNA): TGCGCCAGCAGCTTCACTAGCGGGGGGGCAGATACGCAGTATTTT.

This clone was picked up a small number of times. The V gene is TRBV7-2, the J gene TRBJ2-7; the match to TRBD1 covers 10 bases. The CDR3 runs 14 residues. Germline V gives CDR1 SGHTA, CDR2 FQGNSA. Trimming cost V 5 bases and J 2 bases; bases outside gene matches: 3. CDR3 region: CASSGTGVTYEQYF. The CDR3 region has the DNA TGTGCCAGCAGCGGGACAGGGGTTACCTACGAGCAGTACTTC.

Remarks on this clone: The same CDR3 is also encoded by other DNA sequences in this sample. V is TRBV15 and J is TRBJ1-1; D is possibly TRBD1 (6 bases). Germline lookup yields CDR1 LNHNV and CDR2 YYDKDF (reference sequence). The CDR3 extends over 13 amino acids. The V and J ends lost 0 bases and 5 bases respectively, with 7 bases between them. CDR3 nucleotide sequence: TGTGCCACCAGCAGAGACAGGGGTACTGAAGCTTTCTTT. This codes for CATSRDRGTEAFF. Supplemented by reference TRBV15 and TRBJ1-1, the full variable domain reads DAMVIQNPRYQVTQFGKPVTLSCSQTLNHNVMYWYQQKSSQAPKLLFHYYDKDFNNEADTPDNFQSRRPNTSFCFLDIRSPGLGDTAMYLCATSRDRGTEAFFGQGTRLTVV.

This clone appeared a single time. The chain recombines TRBV19 with TRBJ1-1; no clear D. Germline loops: CDR1 LNHDA, CDR2 SQIVND (reference sequence). V lost 3 bases to trimming and J lost 0 bases, with 5 bases between them. This CDR3 has 13 residues. This chain's CDR3 is CASSMQMNTEAFF. Written as DNA, the CDR3 is TGTGCCAGTAGTATGCAGATGAACACTGAAGCTTTCTTT.

A few counts support this clone. The gene calls are TRBV6-1 and TRBJ1-1; weak D call: TRBD1 (5 bases). Trimming cost V 3 bases and J 6 bases, with 11 bases left between them. CDR3 length: 13 amino acids. Germline V CDR1 and CDR2: MNHNS, SASEGT. The CDR3 region has the DNA TGTGCCAGCAGTGATGTATGGGGGGCTGAAGCTTTCTTT. It yields the protein CASSDVWGAEAFF.

The chain has TRBV5-4 and TRBJ2-6; D might be TRBD2 (6 bases). The CDR3 has 16 amino acids. CDR1 is SGHNT, CDR2 YYREEE, per germline (reference sequence). Trimming shortened V by 4 bases and J by 4 bases, and 15 bases separated the two germline ends. The CDR3 coding sequence is TGTGCCAGCAGCCGAGGAGGGTCCGAGGGGGCCAACGTCCTGACTTTC. This translates into CASSRGGSEGANVLTF. The full variable domain, in which reference TRBV5-4 and TRBJ2-6 provide the parts outside the CDR3, is ETGVTQSPTHLIKTRGQQVTLRCSSQSGHNTVSWYQQALGQGPQFIFQYYREEENGRGNFPPRFSGLQFPNYSSELNVNALELDDSALYLCASSRGGSEGANVLTFGAGSRLTVL.

The chain joins TRBV5-5 to TRBJ1-4, with 10 nucleotides matching TRBD1. CDR3 length equals 16 residues. The ends lost 2 bases at V and 4 bases at J; junction bases unmatched: 5. Germline V gene data show CDR1 as SGHKS and CDR2 as YYEKEE (reference sequence). The CDR3 nucleotides are TGTGCCAGCAGCTTCGGGGACAGGGGATTTAATGAAAAACTGTTTTTT. Amino acids: CASSFGDRGFNEKLFF.

This clone was seen only once. The chain uses TRBV5-1 and TRBJ1-1, with D perhaps matching TRBD1 (6 bases). V lost 4 bases and J lost 4, with 17 bases in between. The CDR3 spans 15 residues. Germline V gene lookup returns CDR1 SGHRS and CDR2 YFSETQ. The CDR3 reads CASSPGGGAGTEAFF. The CDR3, as DNA: TGCGCCAGCAGCCCGGGCGGGGGCGCAGGCACTGAAGCTTTCTTT.

This clone was observed a handful of times. CDR3 amino acids: CASSEAGQLNSPLHF. The CDR3 DNA reads TGTGCCAGCAGTGAAGCGGGACAACTTAATTCACCCCTCCACTTT. The chain combines TRBV6-4 with TRBJ1-6; D might be TRBD1 (6 bases). The germline V gene has CDR1 MRHNA and CDR2 SNTAGT. Trimming took off 3 bases at V and 6 bases at J, with 12 bases between the two ends. CDR3 length: 15 amino acids.

The CDR3 is CASSHPGQGNIQYF. As DNA, the CDR3 is TGTGCCAGCAGCCATCCGGGACAGGGGAACATTCAGTACTTC. The chain combines TRBV7-3 with TRBJ2-4; 10 bases fit TRBD1. The trim removed 5 bases at V and 7 bases at J, leaving 5 bases unmatched. Germline values: CDR1 SGHTA, CDR2 FQGTGA. The CDR3 covers 14 residues.

This clone was counted only a few times. CDR3 region: CASSIQTGPDTQYF. DNA for the CDR3: TGTGCCAGTAGTATTCAGACAGGGCCAGATACGCAGTATTTT. This rearrangement joins TRBV19 to TRBJ2-3; TRBD1 matches 7 bases. V lost 3 bases to trimming and J lost 4 bases; unmatched junction nucleotides: 4. This CDR3 comprises 14 residues. The V gene's germline CDR1 is LNHDA and CDR2 SQIVND (reference sequence).